The TCR beta chain under discussion was sequenced for a study of monozygotic twins with inflammatory bowel disease. Germline V gene sequence: CDR1 DFQATT, CDR2 SNEGSKA (reference sequence). The CDR3 extends over 14 amino acids. Unsorted whole blood yielded the total RNA, with T cells left unselected. Per TCR library, approximately 3.5 ug of total RNA was used. Per-sample cDNA came from eight separate reactions. With the 5' RACE reads reprocessed, TCRdb shows one record per CDR3 protein and no DNA. Here the sample table reports approximately 300,000 distinct CDR3 sequences. The TCR was taken from a human donor with ulcerative colitis or Crohn's disease, or a healthy co-twin of an affected twin (not recorded which). The chain couples TRBV20-1 to TRBJ2-7; the D call of TRBD1 rests on TCRdb alone, since no DNA is present to check it. Sequenced sample: blood. The CDR3 loop reads CSARVAPGIYEQYF.